This section outlines one TCR beta chain sequence together with its context. In its sample, this clonotype was seen many times. Its binding antigen is unknown. The input lacks base qualities; no much larger clone sits a single base away. This entry belongs to a study of T cell repertoires in cytomegalovirus infection (dated by TCRdb to the late 2010s). Notes on the research overall: Peptide stimulations targeted recently identified HLA-C-restricted CMV epitopes, whose presentation resists viral immunomodulation, together with well-studied HLA-B-restricted epitopes. The HLA type of each donor mattered for the analysis, because public TCR beta signatures pointed to carriage of CMV infection along with the matching HLA type. The paper's findings and limits, for the study overall: Carriers of CMV infection plus the relevant HLA type were discriminated by the cumulative frequency of public TCR beta family members in the study cohort and in an independent roughly 340-donor cohort. The ex vivo response was dominated by HLA-C-restricted CMV-specific TCR beta clonotypes, which also provided the single most frequent clonotype in two of eight donors.

This sample was sequenced with an Illumina HiSeq 1500. TCRdb ran its own pipeline on the public reads, namely fastp trimming at Q25 and MiXCR clone calling, and kept in-frame beta chains. Each entry merges the rows of one CDR3 protein and shows their most common DNA and genes. The sample table holds 640,000 or so distinct CDR3 sequences, of which about 33% were seen once. The leading ten clones occupy approximately 18% of the sample. CDR1 and CDR2, looked up from the germline V gene, are SGHTA and FQGNSA. Its CDR3 holds 14 amino acids, cysteine through phenylalanine. Just the 42-base CDR3 DNA is kept, in frame starting at base 1. V was cut back by 10 bases and J by 0 bases, leaving a gap of 15 bases between them. The intended sense of this specimen's treatment or condition label: in vitro stimulation with specific CMV peptide epitopes to enrich CMV-specific T cells.

This clonotype was obtained from a human donor in good health (CMV status not recorded). Some clones in this sample may be carry-over from other donors' samples. This chain joins TRBV7-2 to TRBJ1-2, with no reliable assignment of the D segment. Sequenced here: cultured PBMCs, sampled from culture after CMV antigen stimulation. DNA sequence: TGTGCCACCGTCGGTGGTTATTCTAACTATGGCTACACCTTC. Protein translation: CATVGGYSNYGYTF.